The 18 T cell receptor beta chains below all came from one sample that was sequenced in a study of graft-versus-host responses after intestinal transplantation. These receptors have no known antigen. This table comes from immunoSEQ multiplex PCR, and its TCRdb copy is limited to in-frame clones, with some not included. The table records approximately 88,000 clones, 94% of them present only once. The sample here was unstimulated CD4+ T cells sorted from spleen or lymph node cells, taken before transplant. These receptors originate from a human donor who was the organ donor for an intestinal transplant.

The chain employs TRBV27 and TRBJ1-3; a possible D gene is TRBD1 (5 bases). The CDR3 runs 16 residues. The V end was cut by 5 bases, the J end by 3 bases, with 17 bases between. The germline V gene encodes CDR1 MNHEY and CDR2 SMNVEV (reference sequence). CDR3 protein: CASSPQGLAYGNTIYF. The CDR3 bases are TGTGCCAGCAGTCCTCAGGGTCTAGCCTATGGAAACACCATATATTTT.

This clone was recorded only once. CDR3 sequence (DNA): TGTGCCAGCTCACCAACACGGGACTCCTACGAGCAGTACTTC. As protein: CASSPTRDSYEQYF. This chain links TRBV18 with TRBJ2-7, with TRBD2 as a possible D gene (5 bases). Trimming took off 2 bases at V and 0 bases at J, with 8 bases between the two ends. Germline V gene sequence: CDR1 KGHSH, CDR2 LQKENI. The CDR3 is made up of 14 amino acids. Full variable domain (missing parts from reference TRBV18 and TRBJ2-7): NAGVMQNPRHLVRRRGQEARLRCSPMKGHSHVYWYRQLPEEGLKFMVYLQKENIIDESGMPKERFSAEFPKEGPSILRIQQVVRGDSAAYFCASSPTRDSYEQYFGPGTRLTVT.

This chain uses TRBV19 with TRBJ2-7; the D is unclear. V shed 6 bases and J shed 1 base, with 13 bases lying between them. This CDR3 comprises 14 residues. Germline V gives CDR1 LNHDA, CDR2 SQIVND (reference sequence). The CDR3 protein is CASRVSPISYEQYF. In nucleotides, the CDR3 is TGTGCCAGTAGGGTTTCTCCTATATCCTACGAGCAGTACTTC.

This chain links TRBV30 with TRBJ1-3; D is unclear. The CDR3 length is 15 residues. Germline values: CDR1 GTSNPN, CDR2 SVGIG (reference sequence). Trimming took 3 bases from V and 8 from J, leaving 20 bases between them. CDR3 sequence: CAWRAEVSWEDTIYF. Written as DNA, the CDR3 is TGTGCCTGGAGGGCAGAGGTAAGCTGGGAGGACACCATATATTTT.

The chain employs TRBV10-3 and TRBJ2-1, with TRBD2 matching over 8 bases. Trimming at V came to 0 bases and at J to 2 bases, leaving 9 bases not matched to a gene. From germline, CDR1 is ENHRY and CDR2 SYGVKD. The CDR3 extends over 18 amino acids. Here the CDR3 DNA reads TGTGCCATCAGTGAGTCCGCTTCGAAGCGGGGGCCCTACAATGAGCAGTTCTTC. As protein: CAISESASKRGPYNEQFF.

This chain links TRBV5-4 with TRBJ2-3; TRBD1 aligns across 7 bases. This CDR3 spans 14 amino acids. Germline assignment: CDR1 SGHNT and CDR2 YYREEE (reference sequence). The ends lost 4 bases at V and 1 base at J; junction bases unmatched: 3. CDR3 DNA sequence: TGTGCCAGCAGCACCGGGACAGGCACAGATACGCAGTATTTT. This translates into CASSTGTGTDTQYF.

The V call is TRBV5-1, the J call TRBJ2-6; possibly TRBD1 or TRBD2 for D (5 bases each). The V and J ends lost 4 bases and 4 bases respectively, with 15 bases between them. The CDR3 is 16 amino acids. CDR1 is SGHRS and CDR2 is YFSETQ in the germline V gene. The CDR3 sequence is CASSTTGALGANVLTF. The CDR3 DNA follows: TGCGCCAGCAGCACCACCGGGGCACTCGGGGCCAACGTCCTGACTTTC.

The chain joins TRBV5-1 to TRBJ2-3; no firm D call. V shed 2 bases and J shed 2 bases, with 6 bases lying between them. Germline V CDR1 and CDR2: SGHRS, YFSETQ. There are 13 residues in the CDR3. CDR3 bases: TGCGCCAGCAGCTTTCTACTCACAGATACGCAGTATTTT. Protein sequence: CASSFLLTDTQYF.

This chain joins TRBV7-9 and TRBJ1-1; D is ambiguous. CDR3 length: 13 amino acids. Germline lookup yields CDR1 SEHNR and CDR2 FQNEAQ (reference sequence). Trimming removed 3 bases at V and 5 bases at J, with 10 bases between. CDR3 sequence reads: CASSFGVGTEAFF. Here the CDR3 DNA reads TGTGCCAGCAGCTTCGGGGTTGGGACTGAAGCTTTCTTT.

V usage is TRBV7-9 and J usage is TRBJ1-1; D is undetermined. Germline assignment: CDR1 SEHNR and CDR2 FQNEAQ (reference sequence). Trimming took off 5 bases at V and 4 bases at J, with 20 bases between the two ends. The CDR3 is 16 residues long. The CDR3: CASSPRLEGEGTEAFF. The CDR3 nucleotides are TGTGCCAGCAGCCCACGACTTGAGGGAGAGGGCACTGAAGCTTTCTTT.

The chain links TRBV9 to TRBJ2-2; 7 bases align to TRBD2. The length of the CDR3 is 17 residues. Looked up from germline, CDR1 is SGDLS and CDR2 is YYNGEE. Trimming took 0 bases from V and 0 from J; bases not matched to a gene: 5. CDR3: CASSVGPAGTNTGELFF. The CDR3 DNA reads as TGTGCCAGCAGCGTAGGTCCAGCGGGGACGAACACCGGGGAGCTGTTTTTT.

This chain uses TRBV25-1 with TRBJ1-4; 8 bases agree with TRBD1. Germline V gene data show CDR1 as MGHDK and CDR2 as SYGVNS. The V and J ends lost 3 bases and 8 bases, in that order; junction bases with no gene match: 5. The CDR3 extends over 14 amino acids. Written as DNA, the CDR3 is TGTGCCAGCAGTGACGGACAGGGAAGCGAAAAACTGTTTTTT. It encodes CASSDGQGSEKLFF.

J is TRBJ1-3 and V is TRBV19; D unclear. Trimming cost V 1 base and J 0 bases, with 4 bases left between them. The CDR3 runs to 14 residues. In germline, CDR1 is LNHDA, CDR2 SQIVND (reference sequence). CDR3 coding DNA: TGTGCCAGTAGTATAGGGCGCTCTGGAAACACCATATATTTT. Residues: CASSIGRSGNTIYF. The full variable domain, its missing parts supplied by reference TRBV19 and TRBJ1-3, is DGGITQSPKYLFRKEGQNVTLSCEQNLNHDAMYWYRQDPGQGLRLIYYSQIVNDFQKGDIAEGYSVSREKKESFPLTVTSAQKNPTAFYLCASSIGRSGNTIYFGEGSWLTVV.

This clone has a single count. The chain couples TRBV4-1 to TRBJ2-7; maybe TRBD1 (5 bases). V was clipped by 4 bases and J by 2 bases, with 9 bases between them. Germline V gene lookup returns CDR1 MGHRA and CDR2 YSYEKL. There are 13 residues in the CDR3. The CDR3 DNA is TGCGCCAGCAGCCTCGGCAGGGCCTACGAGCAGTACTTC. Amino acids: CASSLGRAYEQYF.

The chain recombines TRBV18 with TRBJ2-5; D may be TRBD1 (5 bases). V gave up 0 bases and J gave up 2 bases, with 10 bases separating them. Per germline, CDR1 KGHSH and CDR2 LQKENI. This CDR3 contains 15 residues. The CDR3 region is CASSPPGRQQETQYF. Written as DNA, the CDR3 is TGTGCCAGCTCACCACCGGGGCGGCAGCAAGAGACCCAGTACTTC.

The J gene is TRBJ1-2, the V gene TRBV5-6, with D uncertain. Germline lookup yields CDR1 SGHDT and CDR2 YYEEEE. The CDR3 spans 15 residues. Trimming took 4 bases from V and 2 from J, leaving 15 bases between them. The CDR3 DNA sequence: TGTGCCAGCAGCCCATCCGGGAGCCCCAACTATGGCTACACCTTC. Encoded protein: CASSPSGSPNYGYTF.

With regard to this clone: This specimen includes other DNA sequences encoding the same CDR3. This chain joins TRBV9 and TRBJ1-2, with 12 bases fitting TRBD1. Losses at the gene ends were 3 bases for V and 4 bases for J; bases not matched to a gene: 10. Germline-derived CDR1 and CDR2 are SGDLS and YYNGEE. The CDR3 covers 17 residues. The CDR3 sequence: CASSEKGQGARGYGYTF. The CDR3 DNA reads as TGTGCCAGCAGCGAAAAGGGACAGGGGGCGCGGGGCTATGGCTACACCTTC. Full variable domain (remainder filled in from reference TRBV9 and TRBJ1-2): DSGVTQTPKHLITATGQRVTLRCSPRSGDLSVYWYQQSLDQGLQFLIQYYNGEERAKGNILERFSAQQFPDLHSELNLSSLELGDSALYFCASSEKGQGARGYGYTFGSGTRLTVV.

DNA for the CDR3: TGTGCCAGCAGCGTAGGCGGACAGGGAGATGGCTACACCTTC. As protein: CASSVGGQGDGYTF. This chain connects TRBV9 to TRBJ1-2; 8 bases match TRBD1. V shed 0 bases, J shed 6 bases, and the junction held 4 bases outside the gene matches. There are 14 residues in the CDR3. The germline CDR1 and CDR2 sequences are SGDLS and YYNGEE.